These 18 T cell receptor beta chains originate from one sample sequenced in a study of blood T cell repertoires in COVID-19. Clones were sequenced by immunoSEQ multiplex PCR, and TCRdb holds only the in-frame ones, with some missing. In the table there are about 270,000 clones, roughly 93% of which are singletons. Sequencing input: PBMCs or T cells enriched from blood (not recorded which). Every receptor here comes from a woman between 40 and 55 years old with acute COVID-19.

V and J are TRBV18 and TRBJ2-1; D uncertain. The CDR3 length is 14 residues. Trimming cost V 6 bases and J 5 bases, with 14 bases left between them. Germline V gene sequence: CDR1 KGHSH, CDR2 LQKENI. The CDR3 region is CASSPWVRDNEQFF. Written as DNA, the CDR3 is TGTGCCAGCTCCCCCTGGGTCCGGGACAATGAGCAGTTCTTC.

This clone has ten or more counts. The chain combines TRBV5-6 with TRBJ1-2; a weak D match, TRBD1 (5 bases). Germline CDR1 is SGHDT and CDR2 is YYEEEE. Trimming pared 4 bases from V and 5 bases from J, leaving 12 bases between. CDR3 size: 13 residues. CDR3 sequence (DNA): TGTGCCAGCAGCCACGACAGTACTTATGGCTACACCTTC. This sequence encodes CASSHDSTYGYTF.

CDR3 region: CASSHPFAGEQYF. As DNA, the CDR3 is TGTGCCAGCAGCCATCCCTTTGCGGGGGAGCAGTACTTC. The chain joins TRBV3-1 (or the pseudogene TRBV3-2) to TRBJ2-7; TRBD2 might be the D (6 bases). CDR1 and CDR2 from the germline V gene are LGHDT and YNNKEL (reference sequence). This CDR3 contains 13 residues. Trimming cost V 3 bases and J 7 bases, with 13 bases left between them.

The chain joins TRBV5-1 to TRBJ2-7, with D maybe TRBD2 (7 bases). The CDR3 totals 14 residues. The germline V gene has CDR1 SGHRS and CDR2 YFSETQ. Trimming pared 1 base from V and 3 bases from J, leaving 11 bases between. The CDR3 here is CASSLWGGGYEQYF. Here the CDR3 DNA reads TGCGCCAGCAGCTTGTGGGGAGGGGGCTACGAGCAGTACTTC. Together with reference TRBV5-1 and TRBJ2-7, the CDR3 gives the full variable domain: KAGVTQTPRYLIKTRGQQVTLSCSPISGHRSVSWYQQTPGQGLQFLFEYFSETQRNKGNFPGRFSGRQFSNSRSEMNVSTLELGDSALYLCASSLWGGGYEQYFGPGTRLTVT.

CDR3 nucleotides: TGTGCCACCAGCAGAGGGGCAGGGCGCGAGCAGTACTTC. Translated, it gives CATSRGAGREQYF. This rearrangement joins TRBV15 to TRBJ2-7, with D possibly matching TRBD1 (5 bases). Germline loops: CDR1 LNHNV, CDR2 YYDKDF (reference sequence). V lost 1 base, J lost 6 bases, and 10 bases lay in between. This CDR3 has 13 amino acids.

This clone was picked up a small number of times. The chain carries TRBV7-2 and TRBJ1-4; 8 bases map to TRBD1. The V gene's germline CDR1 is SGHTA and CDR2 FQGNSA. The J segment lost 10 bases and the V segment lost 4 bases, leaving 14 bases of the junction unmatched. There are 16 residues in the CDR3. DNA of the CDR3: TGTGCCAGCAGCTCCGCAACGACAGGGGCGGCGGGAAAACTGTTTTTT. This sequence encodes CASSSATTGAAGKLFF.

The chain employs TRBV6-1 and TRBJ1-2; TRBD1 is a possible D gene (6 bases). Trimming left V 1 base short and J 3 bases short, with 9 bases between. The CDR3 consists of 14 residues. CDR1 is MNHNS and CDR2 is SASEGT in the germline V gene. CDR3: CASSEVRGDYGYTF. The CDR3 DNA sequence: TGTGCCAGCAGTGAAGTCAGGGGCGACTATGGCTACACCTTC.

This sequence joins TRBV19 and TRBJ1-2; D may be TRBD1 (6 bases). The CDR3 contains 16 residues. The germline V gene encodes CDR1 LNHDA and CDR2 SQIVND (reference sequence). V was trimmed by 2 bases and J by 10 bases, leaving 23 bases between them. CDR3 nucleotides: TGTGCCAGTAGTATAACAGGGTACTCGCTTGTGAGTGTCTACACCTTC. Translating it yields CASSITGYSLVSVYTF.

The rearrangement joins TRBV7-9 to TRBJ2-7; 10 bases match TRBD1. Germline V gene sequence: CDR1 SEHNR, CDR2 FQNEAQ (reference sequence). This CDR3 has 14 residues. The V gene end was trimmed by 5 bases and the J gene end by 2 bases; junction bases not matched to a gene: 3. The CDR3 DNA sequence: TGTGCCAGCAGCCCCGACAGGGGGCCCTACGAGCAGTACTTC. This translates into CASSPDRGPYEQYF.

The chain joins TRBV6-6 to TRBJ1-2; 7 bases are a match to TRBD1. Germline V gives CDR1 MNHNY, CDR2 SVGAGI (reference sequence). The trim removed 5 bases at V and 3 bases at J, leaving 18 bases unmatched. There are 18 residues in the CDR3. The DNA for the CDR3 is TGTGCCAGCAGTCGTCCCGGGACAGCCGTACATTCACACTATGGCTACACCTTC. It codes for CASSRPGTAVHSHYGYTF.

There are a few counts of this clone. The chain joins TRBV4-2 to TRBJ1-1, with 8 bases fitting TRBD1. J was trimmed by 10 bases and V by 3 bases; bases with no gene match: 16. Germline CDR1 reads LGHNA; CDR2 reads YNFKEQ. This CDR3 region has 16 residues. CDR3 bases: TGTGCCAGCAGCCAGGCCACAGGACAGGGCCGAATGGTAGCTTTCTTT. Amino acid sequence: CASSQATGQGRMVAFF.

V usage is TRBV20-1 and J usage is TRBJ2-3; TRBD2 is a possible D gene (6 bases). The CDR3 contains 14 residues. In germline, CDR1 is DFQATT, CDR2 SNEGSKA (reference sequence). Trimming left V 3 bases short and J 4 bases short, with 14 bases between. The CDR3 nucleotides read TGCAGTGCTAGTTTGGGGGGTGATGCAGATACGCAGTATTTT. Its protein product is CSASLGGDADTQYF.

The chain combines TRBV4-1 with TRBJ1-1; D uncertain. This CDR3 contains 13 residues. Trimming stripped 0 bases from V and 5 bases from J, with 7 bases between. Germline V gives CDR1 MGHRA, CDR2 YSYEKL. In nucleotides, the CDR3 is TGCGCCAGCAGCCAAGAGCGAGGTACTGAAGCTTTCTTT. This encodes CASSQERGTEAFF.

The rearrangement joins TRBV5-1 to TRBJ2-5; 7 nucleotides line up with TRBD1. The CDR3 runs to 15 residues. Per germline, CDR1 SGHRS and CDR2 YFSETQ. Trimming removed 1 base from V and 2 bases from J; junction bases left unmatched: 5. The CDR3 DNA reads TGCGCCAGCAGCTTGAGAGGGGGCCGGCAAGAGACCCAGTACTTC. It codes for CASSLRGGRQETQYF.

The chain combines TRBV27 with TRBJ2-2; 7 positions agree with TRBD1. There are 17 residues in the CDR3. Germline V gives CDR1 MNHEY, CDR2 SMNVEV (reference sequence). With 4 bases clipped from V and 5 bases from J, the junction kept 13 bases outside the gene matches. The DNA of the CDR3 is TGTGCCAGCAGTTCCACAGGGGTTCGGTTTTTGACCGGGGAGCTGTTTTTT. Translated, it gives CASSSTGVRFLTGELFF.

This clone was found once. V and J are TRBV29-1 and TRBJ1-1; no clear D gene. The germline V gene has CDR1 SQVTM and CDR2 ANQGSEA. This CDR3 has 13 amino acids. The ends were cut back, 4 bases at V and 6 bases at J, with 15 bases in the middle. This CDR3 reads CSVVFAKSAEAFF. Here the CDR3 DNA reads TGCAGCGTTGTATTCGCTAAGTCCGCTGAAGCTTTCTTT.

The CDR3 sequence is CASSSSGTENTGELFF. As DNA, the CDR3 is TGTGCCAGCAGTTCATCCGGGACAGAAAACACCGGGGAGCTGTTTTTT. V and J are TRBV28 and TRBJ2-2; 7 bases agree with TRBD1. V trimming: 4 bases; J trimming: 2 bases; junction bases outside the gene matches: 7. This CDR3 comprises 16 residues. Looked up from germline, CDR1 is MDHEN and CDR2 is SYDVKM.

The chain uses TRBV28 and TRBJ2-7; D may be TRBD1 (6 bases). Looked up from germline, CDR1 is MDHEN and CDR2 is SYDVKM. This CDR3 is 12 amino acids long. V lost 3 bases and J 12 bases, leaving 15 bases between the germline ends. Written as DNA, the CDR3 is TGTGCCAGCAGTTTGGTCCGGGACACAGTGTACTTC. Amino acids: CASSLVRDTVYF.